This is a list of T cell receptor beta chains from one sample in a study of blood T cell repertoires in COVID-19. This table comes from immunoSEQ multiplex PCR, and its TCRdb copy is limited to in-frame clones, with some not included. The profile shows under 250,000 clones, around 82% of them singletons. The sample taken for sequencing was peripheral blood. The source of these receptors is a woman in her fifties or sixties with acute or convalescent COVID-19. Each CDR3 is given with its conserved first and last residue.

J,V,CDR3
TRBJ1-5,TRBV18,CATSWTENQPQHF
TRBJ1-2,TRBV5-1,CASSLGTGTLYGYTF
TRBJ1-1,TRBV27,CASSQRQTVTEAFF
TRBJ1-3,TRBV3-1/TRBV3-2,CASSLTDSSGNTIYF
TRBJ1-1,TRBV5-5,CASSLGRLNTEAFF
TRBJ2-7,TRBV3-1/TRBV3-2,CASSQGMGLASSYEQYF
TRBJ2-1,TRBV5-1,CASSLGLAGARHLEQFF
TRBJ2-7,TRBV4-1,CASSPRTGFSYEQYF
TRBJ2-5,TRBV3-1/TRBV3-2,CASSQDGLETQYF
TRBJ1-5,TRBV21-1,CASSKVTGSLGRNQPQHF
TRBJ1-3,TRBV2,CASSGRPTGGGNTIYF
TRBJ2-7,TRBV7-9,CASSFPPSQEQYF